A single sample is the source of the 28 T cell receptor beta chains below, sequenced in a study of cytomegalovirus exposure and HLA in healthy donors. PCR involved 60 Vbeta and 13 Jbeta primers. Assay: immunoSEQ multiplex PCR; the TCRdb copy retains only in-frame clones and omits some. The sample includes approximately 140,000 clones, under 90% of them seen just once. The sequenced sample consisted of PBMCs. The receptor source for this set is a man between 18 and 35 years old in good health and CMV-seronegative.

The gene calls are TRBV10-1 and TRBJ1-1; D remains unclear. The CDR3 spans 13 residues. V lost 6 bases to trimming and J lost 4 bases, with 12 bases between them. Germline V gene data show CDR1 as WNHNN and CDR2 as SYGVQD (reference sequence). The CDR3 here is CASRAGRGTEAFF. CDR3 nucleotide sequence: TGCGCCAGCAGAGCCGGGAGAGGCACTGAAGCTTTCTTT.

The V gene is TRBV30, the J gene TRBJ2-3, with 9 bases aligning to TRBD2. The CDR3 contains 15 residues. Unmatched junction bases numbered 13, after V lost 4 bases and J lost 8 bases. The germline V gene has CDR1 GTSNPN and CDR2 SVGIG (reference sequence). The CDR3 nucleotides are TGTGCCTGGACGATGACTAGCGGCTTGGGAGGTACGCAGTATTTT. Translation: CAWTMTSGLGGTQYF.

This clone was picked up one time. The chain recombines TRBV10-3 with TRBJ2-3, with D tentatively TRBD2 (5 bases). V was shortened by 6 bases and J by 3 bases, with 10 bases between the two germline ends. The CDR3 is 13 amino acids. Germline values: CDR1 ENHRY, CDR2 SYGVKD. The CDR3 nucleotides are TGTGCCATCAGGCTGACGGGGACAGATACGCAGTATTTT. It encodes CAIRLTGTDTQYF.

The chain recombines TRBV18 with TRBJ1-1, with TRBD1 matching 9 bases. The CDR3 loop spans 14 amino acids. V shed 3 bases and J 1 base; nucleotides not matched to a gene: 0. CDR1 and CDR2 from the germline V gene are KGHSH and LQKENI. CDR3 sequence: CASSPGQGNTEAFF. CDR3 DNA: TGTGCCAGCTCACCGGGACAGGGGAACACTGAAGCTTTCTTT.

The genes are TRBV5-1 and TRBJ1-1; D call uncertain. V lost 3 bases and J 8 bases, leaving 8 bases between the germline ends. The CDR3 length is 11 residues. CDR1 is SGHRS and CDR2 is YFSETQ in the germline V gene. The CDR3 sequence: CASSSSVEAFF. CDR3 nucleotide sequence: TGCGCCAGCAGCTCGAGTGTGGAAGCTTTCTTT.

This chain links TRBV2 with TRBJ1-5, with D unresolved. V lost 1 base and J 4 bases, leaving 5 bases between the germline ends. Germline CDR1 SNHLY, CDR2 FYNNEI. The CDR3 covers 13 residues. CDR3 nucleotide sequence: TGTGCCAGCAGTGAAGAGCGAAATCAGCCCCAGCATTTT. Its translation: CASSEERNQPQHF.

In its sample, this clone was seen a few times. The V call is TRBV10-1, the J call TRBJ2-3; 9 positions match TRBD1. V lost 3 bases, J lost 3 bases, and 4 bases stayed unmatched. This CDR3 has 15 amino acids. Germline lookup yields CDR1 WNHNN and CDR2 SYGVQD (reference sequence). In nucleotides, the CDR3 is TGCGCCAGCAGTGACCCCGGGACAGGGACAGATACGCAGTATTTT. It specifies CASSDPGTGTDTQYF.

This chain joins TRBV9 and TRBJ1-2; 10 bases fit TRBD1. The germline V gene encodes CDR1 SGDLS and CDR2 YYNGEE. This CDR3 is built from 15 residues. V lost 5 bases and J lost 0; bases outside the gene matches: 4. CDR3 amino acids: CASRGGQGANYGYTF. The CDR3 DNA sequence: TGTGCCAGCAGGGGAGGACAGGGGGCTAACTATGGCTACACCTTC.

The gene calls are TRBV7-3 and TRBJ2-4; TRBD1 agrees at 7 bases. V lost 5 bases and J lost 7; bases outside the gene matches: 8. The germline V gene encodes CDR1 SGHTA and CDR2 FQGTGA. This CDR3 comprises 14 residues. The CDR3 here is CASSPTGRENIQYF. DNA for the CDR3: TGTGCCAGCAGCCCGACAGGGCGCGAGAACATTCAGTACTTC.

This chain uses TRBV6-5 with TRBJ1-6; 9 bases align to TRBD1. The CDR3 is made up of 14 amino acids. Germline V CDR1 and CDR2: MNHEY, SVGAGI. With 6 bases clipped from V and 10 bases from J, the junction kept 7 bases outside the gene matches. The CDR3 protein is CASSLTGGTSPLHF. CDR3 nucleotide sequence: TGTGCCAGCAGCCTAACAGGGGGCACATCACCCCTCCACTTT.

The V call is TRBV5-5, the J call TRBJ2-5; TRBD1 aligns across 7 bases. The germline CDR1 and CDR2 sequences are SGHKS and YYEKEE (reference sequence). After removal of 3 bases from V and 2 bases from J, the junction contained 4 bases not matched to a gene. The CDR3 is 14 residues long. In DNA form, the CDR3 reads TGTGCCAGCAGCTCAGGGGGACAGCAAGAGACCCAGTACTTC. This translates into CASSSGGQQETQYF.

DNA of the CDR3: TGCGCCAGCAGCTCCCAGGGGGTCCCACCCCCAATTGAAGCTTTCTTT. It specifies CASSSQGVPPPIEAFF. The chain couples TRBV5-1 to TRBJ1-1, with 7 bases aligning to TRBD1. The junction had 15 bases not matched to a gene; V was cut back by 3 bases and J by 7 bases. The CDR3 length is 16 residues. Germline CDR1 is SGHRS and CDR2 is YFSETQ. Full variable domain (missing parts from reference TRBV5-1 and TRBJ1-1): KAGVTQTPRYLIKTRGQQVTLSCSPISGHRSVSWYQQTPGQGLQFLFEYFSETQRNKGNFPGRFSGRQFSNSRSEMNVSTLELGDSALYLCASSSQGVPPPIEAFFGQGTRLTVV.

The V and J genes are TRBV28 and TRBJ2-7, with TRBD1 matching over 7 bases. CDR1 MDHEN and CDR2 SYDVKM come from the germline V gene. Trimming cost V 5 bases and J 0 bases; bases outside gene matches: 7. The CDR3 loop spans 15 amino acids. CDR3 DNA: TGTGCCAGCAGTCGAGGGACAGCTAACTCCTACGAGCAGTACTTC. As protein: CASSRGTANSYEQYF. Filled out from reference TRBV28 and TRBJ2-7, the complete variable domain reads DVKVTQSSRYLVKRTGEKVFLECVQDMDHENMFWYRQDPGLGLRLIYFSYDVKMKEKGDIPEGYSVSREKKERFSLILESASTNQTSMYLCASSRGTANSYEQYFGPGTRLTVT.

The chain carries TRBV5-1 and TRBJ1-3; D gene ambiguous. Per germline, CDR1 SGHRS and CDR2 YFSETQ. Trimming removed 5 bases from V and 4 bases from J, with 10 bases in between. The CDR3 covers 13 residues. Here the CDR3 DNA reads TGCGCCAGCAGAGACACCTTAGGAAACACCATATATTTT. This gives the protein CASRDTLGNTIYF.

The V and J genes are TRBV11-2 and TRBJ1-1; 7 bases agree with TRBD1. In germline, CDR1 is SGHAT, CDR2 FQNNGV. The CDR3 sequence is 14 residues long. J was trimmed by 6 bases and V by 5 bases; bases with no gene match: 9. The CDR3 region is CASSAYRGEPEAFF. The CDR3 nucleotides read TGTGCCAGCAGCGCCTACAGGGGAGAACCTGAAGCTTTCTTT.

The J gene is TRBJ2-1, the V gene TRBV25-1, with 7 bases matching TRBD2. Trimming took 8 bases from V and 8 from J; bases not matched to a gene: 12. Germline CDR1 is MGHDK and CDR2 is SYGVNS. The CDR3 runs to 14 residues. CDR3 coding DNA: TGTGCCAGCGCCGGGCTGGGCGGGAGAGATGAGCAGTTCTTC. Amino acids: CASAGLGGRDEQFF.

As DNA, the CDR3 is TGCGCCAGCAGCCAAGATCATTTGTACGGTAACTATGGCTACACCTTC. Its translation is CASSQDHLYGNYGYTF. The genes are TRBV4-3 and TRBJ1-2; no clear D gene. This CDR3 contains 16 residues. V was clipped by 0 bases and J by 1 base, with 12 bases between them. Per the germline V gene, CDR1 is LGHNA and CDR2 is YSLEER.

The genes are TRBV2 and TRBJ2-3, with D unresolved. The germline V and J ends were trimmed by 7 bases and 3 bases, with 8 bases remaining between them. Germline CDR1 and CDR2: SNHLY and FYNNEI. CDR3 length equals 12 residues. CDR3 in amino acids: CASKFVTDTQYF. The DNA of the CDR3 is TGTGCCAGCAAATTCGTTACAGATACGCAGTATTTT.

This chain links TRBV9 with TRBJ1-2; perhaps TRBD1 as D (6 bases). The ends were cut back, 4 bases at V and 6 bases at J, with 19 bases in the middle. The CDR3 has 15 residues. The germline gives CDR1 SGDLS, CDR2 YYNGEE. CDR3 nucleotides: TGTGCCAGCAGCCTTACCGACCGGCAGGGGAATGGCTACACCTTC. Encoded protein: CASSLTDRQGNGYTF.

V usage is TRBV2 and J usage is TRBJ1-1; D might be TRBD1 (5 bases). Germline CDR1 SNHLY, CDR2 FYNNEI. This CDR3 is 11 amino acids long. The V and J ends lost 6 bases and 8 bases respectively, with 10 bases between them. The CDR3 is CASRGGREAFF. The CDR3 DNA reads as TGTGCCAGCAGGGGGGGGAGAGAAGCTTTCTTT.

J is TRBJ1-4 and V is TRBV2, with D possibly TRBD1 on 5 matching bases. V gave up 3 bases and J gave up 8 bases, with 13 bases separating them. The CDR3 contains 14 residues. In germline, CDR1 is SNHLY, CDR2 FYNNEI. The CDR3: CASSEGGVREKLFF. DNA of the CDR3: TGTGCCAGCAGTGAGGGAGGGGTACGGGAAAAACTGTTTTTT.

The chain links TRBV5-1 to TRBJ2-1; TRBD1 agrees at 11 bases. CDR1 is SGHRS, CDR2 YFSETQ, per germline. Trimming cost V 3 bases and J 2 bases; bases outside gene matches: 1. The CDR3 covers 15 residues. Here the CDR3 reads CASSWGQGAYNEQFF. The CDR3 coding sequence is TGCGCCAGCAGCTGGGGACAGGGGGCCTACAATGAGCAGTTCTTC.

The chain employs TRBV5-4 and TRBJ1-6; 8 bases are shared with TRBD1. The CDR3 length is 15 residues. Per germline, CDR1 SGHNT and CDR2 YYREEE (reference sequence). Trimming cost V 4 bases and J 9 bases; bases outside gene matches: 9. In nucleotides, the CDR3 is TGTGCCAGCAGCCTCGGACAGGGAGGTACTTCACCCCTCCACTTT. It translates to CASSLGQGGTSPLHF.

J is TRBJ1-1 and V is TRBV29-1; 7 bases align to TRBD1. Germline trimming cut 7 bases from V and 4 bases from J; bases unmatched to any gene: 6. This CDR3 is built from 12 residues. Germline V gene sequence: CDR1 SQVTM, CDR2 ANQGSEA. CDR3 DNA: TGCAGCGCCAGTCCAGGGGGCACTGAAGCTTTCTTT. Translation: CSASPGGTEAFF.

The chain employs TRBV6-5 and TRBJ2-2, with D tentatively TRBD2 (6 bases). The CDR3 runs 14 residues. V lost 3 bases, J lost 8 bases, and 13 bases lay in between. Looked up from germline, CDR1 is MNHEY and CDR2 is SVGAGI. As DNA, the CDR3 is TGTGCCAGCAGTTATATGGGGGGAGGAGGGGAGCTGTTTTTT. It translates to CASSYMGGGGELFF.

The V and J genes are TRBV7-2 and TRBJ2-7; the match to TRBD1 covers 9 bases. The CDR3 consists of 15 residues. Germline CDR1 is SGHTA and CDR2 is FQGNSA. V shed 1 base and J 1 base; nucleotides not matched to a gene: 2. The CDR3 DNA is TGTGCCAGCAGCTTAGGAGGGACAGGGTCCTACGAGCAGTACTTC. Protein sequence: CASSLGGTGSYEQYF.

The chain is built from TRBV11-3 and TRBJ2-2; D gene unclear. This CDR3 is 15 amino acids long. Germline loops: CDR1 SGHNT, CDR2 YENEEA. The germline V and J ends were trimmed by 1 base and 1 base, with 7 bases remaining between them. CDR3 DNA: TGTGCCAGCAGCTTAGTTCACGGGAACACCGGGGAGCTGTTTTTT. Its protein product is CASSLVHGNTGELFF. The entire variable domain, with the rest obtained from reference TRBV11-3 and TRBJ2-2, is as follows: EAGVVQSPRYKIIEKKQPVAFWCNPISGHNTLYWYLQNLGQGPELLIRYENEEAVDDSQLPKDRFSAERLKGVDSTLKIQPAELGDSAVYLCASSLVHGNTGELFFGEGSRLTVL.

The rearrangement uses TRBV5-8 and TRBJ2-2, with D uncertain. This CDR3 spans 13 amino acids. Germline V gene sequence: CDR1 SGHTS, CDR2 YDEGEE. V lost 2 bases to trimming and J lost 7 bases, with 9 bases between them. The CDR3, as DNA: TGTGCCAGCAGCTTAGTTAGTCGCGGGGAGCTGTTTTTT. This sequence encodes CASSLVSRGELFF.